A single sample is the source of the 28 T cell receptor beta chains below, sequenced in a study of T cell repertoires in cytomegalovirus infection. TCRdb fed the reads into MiXCR, producing one record per CDR3 protein. The sample comprises 450,000 to 600,000 distinct CDR3 sequences, roughly 10% of which are singletons, and about 10% rests with the top ten. Sample: PBMCs. These TCRs come from a human donor in good health (CMV status not recorded). Some clones in this sample may be carry-over from other donors' samples.

The rearrangement uses TRBV15 and TRBJ1-2, with TRBD1 matching over 8 bases. The CDR3 is made up of 15 amino acids. Germline values: CDR1 LNHNV, CDR2 YYDKDF (reference sequence). Unmatched junction bases numbered 9, after V lost 1 base and J lost 8 bases. This chain's CDR3 is CATSRANDRGGGYTF. CDR3 DNA sequence: TGTGCCACCAGCAGAGCCAACGACAGGGGAGGCGGCTACACCTTC.

The chain links TRBV28 to TRBJ2-7, with 10 bases identical to TRBD1. This CDR3 comprises 14 residues. The V and J ends lost 6 bases and 5 bases, in that order; junction bases with no gene match: 7. Germline CDR1 MDHEN, CDR2 SYDVKM. The DNA of the CDR3 is TGTGCCAGCAGGCCGGGACAGGGGAGTAACGAGCAGTACTTC. Amino acids: CASRPGQGSNEQYF. The whole variable domain, filled in from reference TRBV28 and TRBJ2-7, reads DVKVTQSSRYLVKRTGEKVFLECVQDMDHENMFWYRQDPGLGLRLIYFSYDVKMKEKGDIPEGYSVSREKKERFSLILESASTNQTSMYLCASRPGQGSNEQYFGPGTRLTVT.

This clonotype was seen more than once but under ten times. The chain is built from TRBV2 and TRBJ2-1; D might be TRBD2 (8 bases). The CDR3 is made up of 16 amino acids. The V end was cut by 6 bases, the J end by 6 bases, with 21 bases between. The germline gives CDR1 SNHLY, CDR2 FYNNEI. The CDR3 DNA reads as TGTGCCAGCAGACCGCCGGGAGGGGGCTTGGTCAATGAGCAGTTCTTC. Amino acids: CASRPPGGGLVNEQFF.

In this sample, this clonotype turned up many times. The V call is TRBV7-2, the J call TRBJ1-1; D unresolved. The V end lost 7 bases, the J end lost 1 base, and 13 bases lay between the germline ends. The CDR3 has 14 residues. Germline V gene sequence: CDR1 SGHTA, CDR2 FQGNSA. The CDR3 spells CASTGTTRNTEAFF. The CDR3 DNA reads TGTGCCAGCACCGGTACAACAAGGAACACTGAAGCTTTCTTT.

This clonotype showed up just a few times. This chain uses TRBV9 with TRBJ1-6; no clear D gene. V shed 0 bases and J shed 8 bases, with 6 bases lying between them. Germline V gene lookup returns CDR1 SGDLS and CDR2 YYNGEE. This CDR3 region has 13 residues. CDR3 sequence: CASSVGVDSPLHF. DNA for the CDR3: TGTGCCAGCAGCGTAGGTGTAGATTCACCCCTCCACTTT. The full variable domain, rest sourced from reference TRBV9 and TRBJ1-6, is DSGVTQTPKHLITATGQRVTLRCSPRSGDLSVYWYQQSLDQGLQFLIQYYNGEERAKGNILERFSAQQFPDLHSELNLSSLELGDSALYFCASSVGVDSPLHFGNGTRLTVT.

CDR3 loop: CASSFRTGRANIQYF. The CDR3 nucleotides read TGTGCCAGCAGCTTCCGGACAGGGCGAGCGAACATTCAGTACTTC. The chain links TRBV7-2 to TRBJ2-4, with 8 bases fitting TRBD1. V shed 3 bases and J 7 bases; nucleotides not matched to a gene: 8. Germline CDR1 reads SGHTA; CDR2 reads FQGNSA. CDR3 length: 15 residues.

This clonotype has ten or more counts. V gene TRBV24-1 combines with J gene TRBJ2-5; possibly TRBD2 for D (5 bases). V lost 4 bases and J lost 4, with 12 bases in between. CDR1 and CDR2 (germline): KGHDR, SFDVKD. CDR3 length: 14 amino acids. CDR3 loop: CATSDSGLLETQYF. The CDR3 region has the DNA TGTGCCACCAGTGACTCCGGACTTTTAGAGACCCAGTACTTC.

This clonotype was recorded at least ten times. The chain combines TRBV4-1 with TRBJ2-1, with D perhaps matching TRBD2 (6 bases). Germline loops: CDR1 MGHRA, CDR2 YSYEKL. This CDR3 is 15 amino acids long. Trimming took off 5 bases at V and 7 bases at J, with 18 bases between the two ends. The CDR3 nucleotides are TGCGCCAGCAGCGACACCCCAGGACGGGGGAATGAGCAGTTCTTC. This translates into CASSDTPGRGNEQFF.

This clonotype has only a few counts. The chain has TRBV19 and TRBJ1-2; 8 bases match TRBD1. CDR3 length equals 13 residues. Trimming removed 7 bases from V and 5 bases from J; junction bases left unmatched: 6. Per the germline V gene, CDR1 is LNHDA and CDR2 is SQIVND (reference sequence). The CDR3 reads CASTRTGRYGYTF. CDR3 sequence (DNA): TGTGCCAGTACCCGGACAGGGCGGTATGGCTACACCTTC.

The J gene is TRBJ2-7, the V gene TRBV28; D is possibly TRBD2 (5 bases). The CDR3 loop spans 14 amino acids. V was trimmed by 5 bases and J by 2 bases, leaving 13 bases between them. Germline assignment: CDR1 MDHEN and CDR2 SYDVKM. The CDR3, as DNA: TGTGCCAGCAGTCGCGGGTCTTCCCCCTACGAGCAGTACTTC. As protein: CASSRGSSPYEQYF.

This clonotype has a count of ten or more. The CDR3 region is CASSRTGTGELFF. As DNA, the CDR3 is TGCGCCAGCAGCCGGACAGGGACCGGGGAGCTGTTTTTT. The chain combines TRBV4-1 with TRBJ2-2, with TRBD1 identical over 8 bases. This CDR3 contains 13 residues. The germline CDR1 and CDR2 sequences are MGHRA and YSYEKL. Germline trimming cut 4 bases from V and 5 bases from J; bases unmatched to any gene: 0.

This clonotype was observed a handful of times. The gene calls are TRBV6-6 and TRBJ1-6; the D is unclear. Germline assignment: CDR1 MNHNY and CDR2 SVGAGI (reference sequence). CDR3 size: 12 residues. The ends were cut back, 7 bases at V and 6 bases at J, with 7 bases in the middle. CDR3 amino acids: CASTTINSPLHF. DNA of the CDR3: TGTGCCAGCACCACCATTAATTCACCCCTCCACTTT.

The sample holds a few counts of this clonotype. The chain combines TRBV9 with TRBJ2-2, with 8 bases matching TRBD2. The CDR3 loop spans 14 amino acids. The germline gives CDR1 SGDLS, CDR2 YYNGEE. The J segment lost 10 bases and the V segment lost 0 bases, leaving 5 bases of the junction unmatched. CDR3: CASSVEPGGLELFF. In DNA, the CDR3 is TGTGCCAGCAGCGTAGAGCCGGGAGGGTTGGAGCTGTTTTTT.

This clonotype was observed many times. CDR3 DNA sequence: TGTGCCAGCAGCCGCTCGGGGGCACAGAAATACAGTGAAGCTTTCTTT. This codes for CASSRSGAQKYSEAFF. The chain carries TRBV7-6 and TRBJ1-1; possible D gene TRBD1, 6 bases. This CDR3 has 16 amino acids. Trimming shortened V by 5 bases and J by 7 bases, and 23 bases separated the two germline ends. Germline V gene lookup returns CDR1 SGHVS and CDR2 FNYEAQ. The variable domain in full, completed from reference TRBV7-6 and TRBJ1-1, reads GAGVSQSPRYKVTKRGQDVALRCDPISGHVSLYWYRQALGQGPEFLTYFNYEAQQDKSGLPNDRFSAERPEGSISTLTIQRTEQRDSAMYRCASSRSGAQKYSEAFFGQGTRLTVV.

This clonotype showed up many times. The V call is TRBV20-1, the J call TRBJ2-2; 12 bases agree with TRBD2. The CDR3 is 16 amino acids. Germline V gene lookup returns CDR1 DFQATT and CDR2 SNEGSKA (reference sequence). The V segment lost 6 bases and the J segment 5 bases; nucleotides outside the gene matches: 10. The CDR3 here is CSALTSGRRRTGELFF. The CDR3 coding sequence is TGCAGTGCGTTGACTAGCGGGAGAAGAAGAACCGGGGAGCTGTTTTTT.

At least ten counts were recorded for this clonotype. The germline gene is not matched at one end of the junction; a read error may be the cause. The chain is built from TRBV7-7 and TRBJ1-5; D is unclear. This CDR3 contains 17 residues. Germline V gene sequence: CDR1 SSHAT, CDR2 FNYEAQ (reference sequence). The CDR3 here is CASSPPPRPPGNQPQHF. The CDR3 bases are TGTGCTAGCAGCCCGCCCCCCAGACCACCGGGCAATCAGCCCCAGCATTTT.

The rearrangement uses TRBV6-8 and TRBJ2-6; no firm D call. The CDR3 covers 15 residues. Germline values: CDR1 MNHGY, CDR2 SAAAGT. V lost 2 bases and J 1 base, leaving 6 bases between the germline ends. CDR3: CASSYAGSGANVLTF. The CDR3 DNA reads TGTGCCAGCAGTTACGCTGGGTCTGGGGCCAACGTCCTGACTTTC.

This clonotype occurred many times. This rearrangement joins TRBV18 to TRBJ1-5; D may be TRBD1 (5 bases). This CDR3 comprises 17 residues. Deletions cut 3 bases from V and 0 bases from J, with 15 bases between. Germline lookup yields CDR1 KGHSH and CDR2 LQKENI. The CDR3 coding sequence is TGTGCCAGCTCACCTGTTAGCGGGACGGCTAGCAATCAGCCCCAGCATTTT. This gives the protein CASSPVSGTASNQPQHF.

There are many counts of this clonotype. The chain recombines TRBV9 with TRBJ2-1, with 8 bases that match TRBD2. Germline V gene sequence: CDR1 SGDLS, CDR2 YYNGEE. Unmatched junction bases numbered 2, after V lost 0 bases and J lost 6 bases. There are 14 residues in the CDR3. The CDR3 here is CASSVGLASNEQFF. The CDR3 DNA follows: TGTGCCAGCAGCGTAGGACTAGCGAGCAATGAGCAGTTCTTC.

The table lists this clonotype with many counts. The chain joins TRBV7-9 to TRBJ2-5, with TRBD2 matching 9 bases. After removal of 2 bases from V and 4 bases from J, the junction contained 20 bases not matched to a gene. CDR1 SEHNR and CDR2 FQNEAQ come from the germline V gene (reference sequence). The CDR3 consists of 20 residues. The CDR3 DNA follows: TGTGCCAGCAGCTTAAGACGGAGATTAGCGGGAGTAAGCGTGGGAGAGACCCAGTACTTC. Protein product: CASSLRRRLAGVSVGETQYF.

There are many counts of this clonotype. The chain is built from TRBV7-9 and TRBJ2-7; D perhaps matches TRBD1 (7 bases). Germline V gene sequence: CDR1 SEHNR, CDR2 FQNEAQ (reference sequence). Trimming stripped 3 bases from V and 1 base from J, with 16 bases between. This CDR3 contains 16 residues. The CDR3: CASSFPGGTASYEQYF. The CDR3 nucleotides read TGTGCCAGCAGCTTTCCCGGCGGGACAGCATCCTACGAGCAGTACTTC.

This clonotype has at least ten counts. The chain has TRBV7-9 and TRBJ1-2, with D unresolved. CDR3 length equals 11 residues. From germline, CDR1 is SEHNR and CDR2 FQNEAQ (reference sequence). V was clipped by 2 bases and J by 7 bases, with 5 bases between them. The CDR3 loop is CASSLLIGYTF. The CDR3 bases are TGTGCCAGCAGCTTATTAATTGGCTACACCTTC.

This clonotype has ten or more counts. This rearrangement joins TRBV18 to TRBJ1-4; TRBD1 is a possible D gene (6 bases). Germline CDR1 KGHSH, CDR2 LQKENI. The CDR3 has 15 residues. Trimming cost V 3 bases and J 4 bases, with 12 bases left between them. The DNA for the CDR3 is TGTGCCAGCTCACCGAGGGGGGCTTATAATGAAAAACTGTTTTTT. This codes for CASSPRGAYNEKLFF.

This clonotype appeared many times. J is TRBJ2-3 and V is TRBV7-2; the D is unclear. V lost 3 bases, J lost 1 base, and 8 bases lay in between. Germline V gene lookup returns CDR1 SGHTA and CDR2 FQGNSA. There are 14 residues in the CDR3. The CDR3 nucleotides read TGTGCCAGCAGCTTTTCATGGGGCACAGATACGCAGTATTTT. Protein product: CASSFSWGTDTQYF. Full variable domain (remainder filled in from reference TRBV7-2 and TRBJ2-3): GAGVSQSPSNKVTEKGKDVELRCDPISGHTALYWYRQSLGQGLEFLIYFQGNSAPDKSGLPSDRFSAERTGGSVSTLTIQRTQQEDSAVYLCASSFSWGTDTQYFGPGTRLTVL.

As regards this clonotype: A much bigger clone sits one base away, suggesting this may be a read error. The conserved final phenylalanine or tryptophan is absent from the CDR3, which likely points to a read error. The chain couples TRBV11-3 to TRBJ2-3, with a tentative D call TRBD2 (6 bases). This CDR3 comprises 18 residues. V lost 0 bases to trimming and J lost 4 bases, with 20 bases between them. Germline-derived CDR1 and CDR2 are SGHNT and YENEEA. This CDR3 is CASSLDRRGVSTADTQYL. The DNA for the CDR3 is TGTGCCAGCAGCTTAGATCGGAGGGGTGTATCCACGGCAGATACGCAGTATCTT.

This rearrangement joins TRBV5-4 to TRBJ2-3; no clear D gene. Germline values: CDR1 SGHNT, CDR2 YYREEE (reference sequence). CDR3 length: 16 residues. Trimming took off 0 bases at V and 1 base at J, with 12 bases between the two ends. The CDR3 region is CASSLASRIGTDTQYF. Here the CDR3 DNA reads TGTGCCAGCAGCTTGGCCAGCCGGATAGGCACAGATACGCAGTATTTT.

This clonotype was counted ten times or more. The CDR3 bases are TGTGCCAGCAGTTACTCATCAGGGGACTACGAGCAGTACTTC. It is translated as CASSYSSGDYEQYF. The V gene is TRBV6-5, the J gene TRBJ2-7; D may be TRBD1 (6 bases). V lost 0 bases and J 3 bases, leaving 9 bases between the germline ends. The CDR3 totals 14 residues. CDR1 and CDR2 from the germline V gene are MNHEY and SVGAGI.

In this sample, this clonotype turned up many times. The chain is built from TRBV5-5 and TRBJ2-3, with D possibly being TRBD1 (6 bases). The CDR3 has 12 residues. Trimming removed 4 bases at V and 4 bases at J, with 7 bases between. Germline CDR1 SGHKS, CDR2 YYEKEE (reference sequence). CDR3 sequence: CASSRTADTQYF. The CDR3 nucleotides read TGTGCCAGCAGCCGGACAGCAGATACGCAGTATTTT.